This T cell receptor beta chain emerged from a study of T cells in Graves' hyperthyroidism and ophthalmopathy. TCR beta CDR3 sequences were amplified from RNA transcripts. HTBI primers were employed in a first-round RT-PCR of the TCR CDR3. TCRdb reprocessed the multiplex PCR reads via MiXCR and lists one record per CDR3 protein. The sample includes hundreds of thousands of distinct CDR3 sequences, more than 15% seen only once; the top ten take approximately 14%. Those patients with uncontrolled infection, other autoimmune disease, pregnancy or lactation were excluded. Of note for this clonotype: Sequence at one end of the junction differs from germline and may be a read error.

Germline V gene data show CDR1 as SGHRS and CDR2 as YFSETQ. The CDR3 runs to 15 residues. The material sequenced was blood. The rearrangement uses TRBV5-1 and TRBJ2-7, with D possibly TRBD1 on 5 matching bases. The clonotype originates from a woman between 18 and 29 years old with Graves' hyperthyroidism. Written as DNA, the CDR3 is TGCGTCAGCAGCTATGACAGAAGGAGCTCCTACGAGCAGTACTTC. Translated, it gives CVSSYDRRSSYEQYF.